One sample yielded the 29 T cell receptor beta chains listed below, sequenced in a study of T cells expressing NK-cell markers. TCRdb reprocessed the 5' RACE reads, keeping one entry per CDR3 protein, no DNA. The sample has more than 400,000 distinct CDR3 sequences. The sequenced sample was blood T cells: a sorted CD56 or NKG2C T cell subset, CD4+ or CD8+ T cells, or bulk PBMC T cells (not recorded which). Source of these receptors: a woman between 18 and 75 years old in good health.

V usage is TRBV20-1 and J usage is TRBJ2-5; as DNA is missing, the TRBD2 call by TCRdb cannot be tested. Germline CDR1 is DFQATT and CDR2 is SNEGSKA (reference sequence). The CDR3 is made up of 13 amino acids. CDR3 in amino acids: CSARLAGWETQYF.

The chain links TRBV29-1 to TRBJ2-7; TCRdb lists TRBD1, though no DNA is available to test this call. The CDR3 is 13 residues long. Germline-derived CDR1 and CDR2 are SQVTM and ANQGSEA. The CDR3 sequence: CSVESNRGYEQYF.

The V call is TRBV20-1, the J call TRBJ2-7; TCRdb calls TRBD2, which cannot be checked without DNA. CDR3 length: 14 residues. Germline V gene sequence: CDR1 DFQATT, CDR2 SNEGSKA (reference sequence). CDR3 protein: CSAEGLATAYEQYF.

J is TRBJ1-1 and V is TRBV29-1; with no DNA, the TCRdb D assignment of TRBD1 cannot be verified. CDR3 size: 13 residues. Germline CDR1 is SQVTM and CDR2 is ANQGSEA. CDR3 amino acids: CSVVGPENTEAFF.

The rearrangement links TRBV4-2 to TRBJ2-1; with no DNA, the TCRdb D assignment of TRBD2 cannot be verified. From germline, CDR1 is LGHNA and CDR2 YNFKEQ. The CDR3 has 12 amino acids. CDR3 in amino acids: CASREGGTSLFF.

J is TRBJ2-1 and V is TRBV3-1; the D call of TRBD2 rests on TCRdb alone, since no DNA is present to check it. Germline assignment: CDR1 LGHDT and CDR2 YNNKEL (reference sequence). The CDR3 runs 17 residues. CDR3: CASSPSLAIKSYNEQFF.

The CDR3 reads CASNPVVGGQGAMYF. This chain uses TRBV5-5 with TRBJ2-7; TCRdb returns TRBD1, unconfirmable since there is no DNA. Germline assignment: CDR1 SGHKS and CDR2 YYEKEE (reference sequence). The CDR3 runs to 15 residues.

This chain uses TRBV4-3 with TRBJ2-3; the D gene TCRdb calls, TRBD2, cannot be checked with no DNA. This CDR3 is built from 13 residues. Germline CDR1 and CDR2: LGHNA and YSLEER. The CDR3 sequence is CASSPGRVGTQYF.

The chain carries TRBV6-1 and TRBJ1-5. From germline, CDR1 is MNHNS and CDR2 SASEGT. The length of the CDR3 is 15 residues. The CDR3 sequence is CASSATVIVDQPQHF.

The chain links TRBV10-3 to TRBJ1-2; TCRdb outputs TRBD1, but without DNA this stays unchecked. The CDR3 covers 15 residues. Germline CDR1 ENHRY, CDR2 SYGVKD. Here the CDR3 reads CAIKGQGDSNYGYTF.

The J gene is TRBJ1-3, the V gene TRBV20-1. The germline V gene has CDR1 DFQATT and CDR2 SNEGSKA (reference sequence). CDR3 size: 15 residues. The CDR3 loop reads CSAREDELSGNTIYF.

The CDR3 spells CASSPPGDTEAFF. The chain uses TRBV18 and TRBJ1-1; TCRdb reports TRBD1, a call that lacks DNA to check it against. Germline V CDR1 and CDR2: KGHSH, LQKENI. The CDR3 totals 13 residues. Looking up the rest from reference TRBV18 and TRBJ1-1 gives the full variable domain: NAGVMQNPRHLVRRRGQEARLRCSPMKGHSHVYWYRQLPEEGLKFMVYLQKENIIDESGMPKERFSAEFPKEGPSILRIQQVVRGDSAAYFCASSPPGDTEAFFGQGTRLTVV.

The gene calls are TRBV20-1 and TRBJ2-2; checking the TCRdb D call of TRBD2 is not possible without DNA. The length of the CDR3 is 13 residues. The germline V gene encodes CDR1 DFQATT and CDR2 SNEGSKA (reference sequence). CDR3 amino acids: CSARRQNTGELFF.

The chain couples TRBV7-8 to TRBJ1-5. The CDR3 is 14 amino acids. CDR1 SGHVS and CDR2 FQNEAQ come from the germline V gene. CDR3 residues: CASSHHRGNQPQHF. The whole variable domain, filled in from reference TRBV7-8 and TRBJ1-5, reads GAGVSQSPRYKVAKRGQDVALRCDPISGHVSLFWYQQALGQGPEFLTYFQNEAQLDKSGLPSDRFFAERPEGSVSTLKIQRTQQEDSAVYLCASSHHRGNQPQHFGDGTRLSIL.

The genes are TRBV19 and TRBJ2-1; TCRdb lists TRBD1, though no DNA is available to test this call. Per germline, CDR1 LNHDA and CDR2 SQIVND (reference sequence). CDR3 size: 13 residues. CDR3 sequence reads: CASRRSGTDEQFF.

The rearrangement links TRBV28 to TRBJ2-4; the TRBD2 assignment by TCRdb is unverifiable without DNA. The germline gives CDR1 MDHEN, CDR2 SYDVKM. This CDR3 has 16 residues. CDR3 sequence reads: CASSLDPSLAKNIQYF.

The J gene is TRBJ2-3, the V gene TRBV12-3 or TRBV12-4; no DNA is available, so the TRBD1 call from TCRdb remains unchecked. This CDR3 is built from 16 residues. The CDR3 is CASGNLRTGVTDTQYF.

The gene calls are TRBV29-1 and TRBJ2-1. The CDR3 length is 16 residues. Germline V gives CDR1 SQVTM, CDR2 ANQGSEA. This CDR3 is CSVEPKALRSYNEQFF.

The chain has TRBV10-3 and TRBJ2-1; TCRdb's assignment of TRBD2 cannot be checked, as there is no DNA. This CDR3 is 13 amino acids long. CDR1 is ENHRY, CDR2 SYGVKD, per germline. The CDR3 here is CAIGQGLAGEQFF.

This chain connects TRBV29-1 to TRBJ1-1. Per the germline V gene, CDR1 is SQVTM and CDR2 is ANQGSEA. CDR3 size: 13 residues. CDR3 sequence reads: CSVVRGMNTEAFF.

The chain combines TRBV9 with TRBJ2-1; TCRdb selects TRBD1, and the lack of DNA leaves this call unchecked. Germline-derived CDR1 and CDR2 are SGDLS and YYNGEE. This CDR3 is 15 amino acids long. The CDR3 protein is CASSTSGQPPNEQFF.

V and J are TRBV12-3 or TRBV12-4 and TRBJ1-1. The CDR3 loop spans 12 amino acids. The CDR3 protein is CASSLNGFEAFF.

V and J are TRBV15 and TRBJ2-5. In germline, CDR1 is LNHNV, CDR2 YYDKDF (reference sequence). The CDR3 runs to 13 residues. The CDR3 loop reads CATSRGVQETQYF.

The V gene is TRBV27, the J gene TRBJ2-1; TCRdb's D call of TRBD2 is untestable without DNA. The CDR3 contains 18 residues. The germline V gene encodes CDR1 MNHEY and CDR2 SMNVEV (reference sequence). The CDR3 sequence: CASLGGNRSPAGGLEQFF.

This chain joins TRBV18 and TRBJ1-2. This CDR3 is 13 amino acids long. Germline V lookup: CDR1 KGHSH, CDR2 LQKENI. The CDR3 reads CASSTTGGPGYTF.

The gene calls are TRBV7-2 and TRBJ2-2. The germline CDR1 and CDR2 sequences are SGHTA and FQGNSA. The CDR3 is 14 amino acids. This CDR3 reads CASSLRPNTGELFF.

This chain links TRBV6-2 or TRBV6-3 with TRBJ1-5; TCRdb lists TRBD1, though no DNA is available to test this call. In germline, CDR1 is MNHEY, CDR2 SVGEGT. The CDR3 runs to 15 residues. CDR3 in amino acids: CASSYTQGFSQPQHF.

The genes are TRBV7-3 and TRBJ2-1; the D gene TCRdb calls, TRBD2, cannot be checked with no DNA. The CDR3 extends over 16 amino acids. The germline V gene encodes CDR1 SGHTA and CDR2 FQGTGA. The CDR3 sequence: CASSSAGLARDNEQFF.

The chain has TRBV3-1 and TRBJ2-3; TCRdb returns TRBD1, unconfirmable since there is no DNA. There are 16 residues in the CDR3. The germline gives CDR1 LGHDT, CDR2 YNNKEL (reference sequence). CDR3 sequence: CASNYTPRGSTDTQYF.